This T cell receptor beta chain was recorded in a study of T cells in Graves' hyperthyroidism and ophthalmopathy. Study-wide results and limits: In blood, most of the thyroid clonotypes expanded above 0.001 were also present.

Amplified TCR beta CDR3 regions came from RNA transcripts. Primed by the HTBI set, a first-round RT-PCR was run on the TCR CDR3. TCRdb redid the calling of the multiplex PCR reads with MiXCR, one entry per CDR3 protein. The sample has hundreds of thousands of distinct CDR3 sequences, around 22% seen once. The table lists this clonotype with many counts. The antigen is undetermined. The length of the CDR3 is 15 residues. Trimming took off 3 bases at V and 6 bases at J, with 16 bases between the two ends. Germline CDR1 and CDR2: SGHDN and FVKESK. V and J are TRBV14 and TRBJ2-3; a possible D gene is TRBD2 (5 bases). The sequencing sample was made of blood. This clonotype was sampled from a man in his thirties or forties with Graves' ophthalmopathy. CDR3: CASSQAGLLRDTQYF. CDR3 DNA sequence: TGTGCCAGCAGCCAGGCCGGACTCCTTAGGGATACGCAGTATTTT.